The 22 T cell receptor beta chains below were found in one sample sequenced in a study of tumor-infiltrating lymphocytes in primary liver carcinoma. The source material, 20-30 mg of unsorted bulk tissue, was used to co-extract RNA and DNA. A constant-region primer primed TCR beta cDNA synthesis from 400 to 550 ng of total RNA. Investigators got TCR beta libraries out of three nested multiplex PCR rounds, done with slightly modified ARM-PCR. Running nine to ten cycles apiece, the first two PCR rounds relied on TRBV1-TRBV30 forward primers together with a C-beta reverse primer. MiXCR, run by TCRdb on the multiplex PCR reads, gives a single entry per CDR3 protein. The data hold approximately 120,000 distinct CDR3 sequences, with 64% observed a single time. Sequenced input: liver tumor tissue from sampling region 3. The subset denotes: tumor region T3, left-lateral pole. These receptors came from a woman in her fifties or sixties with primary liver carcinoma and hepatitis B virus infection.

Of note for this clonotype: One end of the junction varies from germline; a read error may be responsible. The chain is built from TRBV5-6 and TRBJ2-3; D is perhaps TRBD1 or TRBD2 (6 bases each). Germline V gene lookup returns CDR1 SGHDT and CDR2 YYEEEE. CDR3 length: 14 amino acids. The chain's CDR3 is CATSLWGATDAQYF. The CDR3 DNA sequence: TGTGCCACCAGCTTGTGGGGGGCCACAGATGCGCAGTATTTT.

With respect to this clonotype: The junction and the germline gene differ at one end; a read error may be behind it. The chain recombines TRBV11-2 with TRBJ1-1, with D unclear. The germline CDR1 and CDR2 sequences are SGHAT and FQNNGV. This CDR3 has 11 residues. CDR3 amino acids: CASRYHAEAIF. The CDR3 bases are TGTGCCAGCAGATACCACGCTGAAGCTATCTTT.

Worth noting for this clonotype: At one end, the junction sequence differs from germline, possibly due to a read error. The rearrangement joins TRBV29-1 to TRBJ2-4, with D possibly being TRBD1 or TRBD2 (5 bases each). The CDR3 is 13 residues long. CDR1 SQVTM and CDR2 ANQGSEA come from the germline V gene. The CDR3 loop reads CSVVRGTKNIQYF. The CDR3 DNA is TGCAGCGTTGTGCGTGGGACCAAAAACATTCAGTATTTC.

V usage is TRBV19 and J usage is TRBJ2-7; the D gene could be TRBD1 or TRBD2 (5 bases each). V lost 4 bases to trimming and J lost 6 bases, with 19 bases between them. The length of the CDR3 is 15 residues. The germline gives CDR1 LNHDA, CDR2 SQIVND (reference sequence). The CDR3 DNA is TGTGCCAGTAGTAAGGAGCCATGGGGGACGGGCGAGCAGTACTTC. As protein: CASSKEPWGTGEQYF.

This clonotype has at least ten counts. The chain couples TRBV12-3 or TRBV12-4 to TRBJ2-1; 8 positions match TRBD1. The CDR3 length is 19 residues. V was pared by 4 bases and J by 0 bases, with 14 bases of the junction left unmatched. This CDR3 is CASSSGTGGAVHSYNEQFF. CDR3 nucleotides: TGTGCCAGCAGTTCAGGGACAGGAGGGGCGGTCCACTCCTACAATGAGCAGTTCTTC.

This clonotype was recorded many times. For the CDR3, the DNA is TGTGCCAGCACGGGACACGGACTAGCGGGAACTCAGGAGCAGTTCTTC. Its translation is CASTGHGLAGTQEQFF. The V call is TRBV4-2, the J call TRBJ2-1, with 12 bases fitting TRBD2. The CDR3 is 16 residues long. V shed 7 bases, J shed 10 bases, and the junction held 14 bases outside the gene matches. The germline V gene encodes CDR1 LGHNA and CDR2 YNFKEQ.

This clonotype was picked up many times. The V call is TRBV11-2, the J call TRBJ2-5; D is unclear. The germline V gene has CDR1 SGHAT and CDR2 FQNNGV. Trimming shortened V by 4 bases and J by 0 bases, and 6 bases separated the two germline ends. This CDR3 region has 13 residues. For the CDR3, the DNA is TGTGCCAGCAGCTCGAGGAACCAAGAGACCCAGTACTTC. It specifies CASSSRNQETQYF.

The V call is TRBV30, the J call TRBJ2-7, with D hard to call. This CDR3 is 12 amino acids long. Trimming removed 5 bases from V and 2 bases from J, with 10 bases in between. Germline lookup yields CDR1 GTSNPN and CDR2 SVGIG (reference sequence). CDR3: CAWAAATYEQYF. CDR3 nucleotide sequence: TGTGCCTGGGCCGCGGCGACCTACGAGCAGTACTTC. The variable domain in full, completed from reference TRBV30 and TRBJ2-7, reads SQTIHQWPATLVQPVGSPLSLECTVEGTSNPNLYWYRQAAGRGLQLLFYSVGIGQISSEVPQNLSASRPQDRQFILSSKKLLLSDSGFYLCAWAAATYEQYFGPGTRLTVT.

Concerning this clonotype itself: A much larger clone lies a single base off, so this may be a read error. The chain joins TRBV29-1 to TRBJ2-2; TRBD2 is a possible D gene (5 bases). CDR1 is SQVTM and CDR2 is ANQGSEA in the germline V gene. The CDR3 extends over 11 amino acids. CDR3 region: CSVEDNGELLF. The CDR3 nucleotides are TGCAGCGTTGAAGATAACGGGGAGCTGCTTTTT.

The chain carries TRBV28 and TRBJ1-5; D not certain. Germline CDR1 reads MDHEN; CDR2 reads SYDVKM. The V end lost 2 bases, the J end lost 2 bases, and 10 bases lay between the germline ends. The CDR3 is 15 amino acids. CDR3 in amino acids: CASSLASGGNQPQHF. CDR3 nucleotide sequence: TGTGCCAGCAGTTTAGCCTCTGGGGGCAATCAGCCCCAGCATTTT.

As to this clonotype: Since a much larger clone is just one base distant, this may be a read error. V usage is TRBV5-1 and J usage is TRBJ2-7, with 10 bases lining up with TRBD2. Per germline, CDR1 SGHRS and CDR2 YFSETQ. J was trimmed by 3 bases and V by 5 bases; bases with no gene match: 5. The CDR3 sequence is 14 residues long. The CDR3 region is CASRPLAGDYEQYF. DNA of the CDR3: TGCGCCAGCAGACCCCTAGCGGGGGACTACGAGCAGTACTTC.

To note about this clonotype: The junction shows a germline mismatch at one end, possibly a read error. The CDR3 loop is CSVGDRTLTDTRYF. For the CDR3, the DNA is TGTAGCGTTGGGGATAGGACCCTCACAGATACGCGGTATTTT. The J gene is TRBJ2-3, the V gene TRBV29-1; tentatively, D is TRBD2 (5 bases). The germline gives CDR1 SQVTM, CDR2 ANQGSEA. The CDR3 has 14 amino acids.

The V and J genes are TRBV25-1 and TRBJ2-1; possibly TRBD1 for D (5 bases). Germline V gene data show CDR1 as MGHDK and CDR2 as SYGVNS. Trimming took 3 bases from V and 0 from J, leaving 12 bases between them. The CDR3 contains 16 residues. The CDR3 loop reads CASSEAGLHSYNEQFF. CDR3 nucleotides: TGTGCCAGCAGTGAGGCAGGGCTCCACTCCTACAATGAGCAGTTCTTC.

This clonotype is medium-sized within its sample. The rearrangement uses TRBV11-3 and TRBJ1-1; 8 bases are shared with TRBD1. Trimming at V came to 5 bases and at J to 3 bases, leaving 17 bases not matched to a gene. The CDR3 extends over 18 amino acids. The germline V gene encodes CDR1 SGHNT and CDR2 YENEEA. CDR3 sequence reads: CASSLRGLITGTDTEAFF. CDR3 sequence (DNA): TGTGCCAGCAGCCTCAGGGGGCTTATAACGGGAACGGACACTGAAGCTTTCTTT. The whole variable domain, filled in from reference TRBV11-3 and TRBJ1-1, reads EAGVVQSPRYKIIEKKQPVAFWCNPISGHNTLYWYLQNLGQGPELLIRYENEEAVDDSQLPKDRFSAERLKGVDSTLKIQPAELGDSAVYLCASSLRGLITGTDTEAFFGQGTRLTVV.

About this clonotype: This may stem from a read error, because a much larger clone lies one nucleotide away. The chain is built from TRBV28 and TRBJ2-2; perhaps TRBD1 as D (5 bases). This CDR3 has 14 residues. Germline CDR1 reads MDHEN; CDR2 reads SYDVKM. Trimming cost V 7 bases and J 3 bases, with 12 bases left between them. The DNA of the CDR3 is TGTGCCAGCAAGGGGAAGCTATACACCGGGGAGCTGTTTTTT. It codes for CASKGKLYTGELFF. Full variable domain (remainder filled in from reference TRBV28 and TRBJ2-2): DVKVTQSSRYLVKRTGEKVFLECVQDMDHENMFWYRQDPGLGLRLIYFSYDVKMKEKGDIPEGYSVSREKKERFSLILESASTNQTSMYLCASKGKLYTGELFFGEGSRLTVL.

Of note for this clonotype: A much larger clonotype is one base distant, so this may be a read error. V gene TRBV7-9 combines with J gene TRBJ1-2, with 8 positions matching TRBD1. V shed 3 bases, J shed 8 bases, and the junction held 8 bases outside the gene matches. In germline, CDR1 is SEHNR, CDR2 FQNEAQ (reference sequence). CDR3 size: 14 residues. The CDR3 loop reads CASSLAQGQDGYTF. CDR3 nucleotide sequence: TGTGCCAGCAGCTTGGCCCAGGGACAGGACGGCTACACCTTC.

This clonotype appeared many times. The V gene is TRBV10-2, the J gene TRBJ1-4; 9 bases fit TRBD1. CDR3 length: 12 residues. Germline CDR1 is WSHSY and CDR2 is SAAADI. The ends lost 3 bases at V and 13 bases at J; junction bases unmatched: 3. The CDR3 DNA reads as TGCGCCAGCAGTGAACCGACAGGGGGACTGTTTTTT. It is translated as CASSEPTGGLFF.

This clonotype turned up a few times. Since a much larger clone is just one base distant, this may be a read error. This chain's CDR3 is CANSLSAAYQETQYF. The CDR3 bases are TGTGCCAACAGTTTATCAGCGGCGTACCAAGAGACCCAGTACTTC. The rearrangement joins TRBV28 to TRBJ2-5; the D gene is possibly TRBD2 (5 bases). This CDR3 is built from 15 residues. Germline V gene data show CDR1 as MDHEN and CDR2 as SYDVKM.

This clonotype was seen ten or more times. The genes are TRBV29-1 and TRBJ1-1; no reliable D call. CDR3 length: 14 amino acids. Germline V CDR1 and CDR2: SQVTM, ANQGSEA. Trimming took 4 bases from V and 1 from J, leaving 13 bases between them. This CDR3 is CSVGWGPRNTEAFF. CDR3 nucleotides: TGCAGCGTTGGGTGGGGTCCTCGGAACACTGAAGCTTTCTTT.

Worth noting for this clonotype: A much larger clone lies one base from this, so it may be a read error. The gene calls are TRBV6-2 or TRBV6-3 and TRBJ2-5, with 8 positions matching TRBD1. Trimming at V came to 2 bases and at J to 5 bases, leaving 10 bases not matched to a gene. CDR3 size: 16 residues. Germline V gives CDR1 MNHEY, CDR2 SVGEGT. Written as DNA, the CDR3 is TGTGCCAGCAGTTACGGACCGGGACAGGTCCATGAGACCCAGTACTTC. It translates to CASSYGPGQVHETQYF.

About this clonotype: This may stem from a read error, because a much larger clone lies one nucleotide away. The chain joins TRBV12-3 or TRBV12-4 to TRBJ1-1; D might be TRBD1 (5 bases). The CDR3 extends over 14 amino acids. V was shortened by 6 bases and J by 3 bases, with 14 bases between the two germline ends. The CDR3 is CASSLWRDDTEAFF. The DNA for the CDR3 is TGTGCCAGCAGCCTCTGGCGGGACGACACTGAAGCTTTCTTT.

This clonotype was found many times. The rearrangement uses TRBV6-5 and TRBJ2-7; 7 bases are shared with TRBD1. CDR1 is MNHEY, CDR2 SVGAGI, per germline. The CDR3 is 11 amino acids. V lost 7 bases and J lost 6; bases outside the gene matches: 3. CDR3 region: CASTDRVEQYF. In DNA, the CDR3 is TGTGCCAGCACCGACAGGGTCGAGCAGTACTTC.